This record concerns one TCR beta chain sequence. From the germline J gene comes the end of the CDR3, since the read stops 3 residues before it. immunoSEQ multiplex PCR used an average of around 1,200 ng genomic DNA. The method was immunoSEQ multiplex PCR; TCRdb's version includes in-frame clones alone and lacks a portion of them. The sample shows roughly 28,000 clones, and 2.5% to 3.5% sits with its ten largest clones. This sample was included in a study of T cells in women clearing cervical HPV infection. The V and J ends lost 1 base and 7 bases, in that order; junction bases with no gene match: 6. Germline CDR1 is SGHRS and CDR2 is YFSETQ. The CDR3 has 15 residues.

The sequence derives from a woman between 18 and 70 years old with a cervical HPV16 infection that either progressed to CIN3+ or cleared (not recorded which). The genes are TRBV5-1 and TRBJ1-3, with 9 bases identical to TRBD1. Sequenced material: blood buffy coat. The chain's CDR3 is CASSLTGGAENTIYF. The sequenced part of the CDR3 DNA is TGCGCCAGCAGCTTGACAGGGGGCGCGGAGAACACC.